One sample yielded the 3 T cell receptor beta chains listed below, sequenced in a study of cytomegalovirus exposure and HLA in healthy donors (dated by TCRdb to between 2016 and 2019). The library was produced with the immunoSEQ multiplex PCR assay. For the multiplex PCR, a mixture combining 60 forward primers for TCR Vbeta segments and 13 reverse primers for TCR Jbeta segments was used. In its TCRdb copy, this immuneACCESS table keeps in-frame sequences only and misses some clones. Where compared with another copy, unresolved V genes explain less than half of these, and the others have no known cause. For this sample the table gives about 190,000 clones, of which roughly 87% were detected only once. The biggest ten clones account for about 1.6% of the sample. The sample comprised PBMCs. The receptor set was obtained from a man aged 50 to 60 in good health and CMV-seronegative.

The CDR3 here is CASSYQGSYGYTF. CDR3 DNA: TGTGCCAGCAGTTACCAGGGCTCCTATGGCTACACCTTC. V is TRBV6-5 and J is TRBJ1-2; the D gene is possibly TRBD1 (5 bases). Per germline, CDR1 MNHEY and CDR2 SVGAGI. The length of the CDR3 is 13 residues. Trimming took 2 bases from V and 4 from J, leaving 8 bases between them.

This clone was recorded only once. The rearrangement uses TRBV5-1 and TRBJ2-5; D gene ambiguous. The V end lost 4 bases, the J end lost 5 bases, and 15 bases lay between the germline ends. This CDR3 has 14 residues. Germline values: CDR1 SGHRS, CDR2 YFSETQ. This CDR3 is CASSPSMVVETQYF. The DNA of the CDR3 is TGCGCCAGCAGCCCCTCCATGGTAGTGGAGACCCAGTACTTC.

The rearrangement joins TRBV19 to TRBJ2-2; D is possibly TRBD1 (6 bases). V gave up 6 bases and J gave up 2 bases, with 13 bases separating them. The CDR3 is 15 amino acids. Germline V gene lookup returns CDR1 LNHDA and CDR2 SQIVND (reference sequence). CDR3 in amino acids: CASSTMDRNTGELFF. In DNA form, the CDR3 reads TGTGCCAGTAGCACTATGGACAGAAACACCGGGGAGCTGTTTTTT.